This is a list of T cell receptor beta chains from one sample in a study of T cells in Graves' hyperthyroidism and ophthalmopathy. TCRdb re-analysed the multiplex PCR reads in MiXCR, keeping a single row per CDR3 protein. The repertoire holds 380,000 or so distinct CDR3 sequences, about a fifth seen once, with about 4% in the top ten. The sequenced sample consisted of blood. The source of these receptors is a woman aged 18-29 years with Graves' hyperthyroidism. CDR3s include the opening cysteine and the closing phenylalanine or tryptophan. A D gene is named only where the DNA matches it firmly. Only some rows state a clone size, as once, few, many or a class for expanded clones.

v_gene	abundance	j_gene	d_gene	CDR3aa	CDR3nt
TRBV5-1	few	TRBJ1-1	TRBD1	CASSPRDRSYVNTEAFF	TGCGCCAGCAGCCCCCGGGACAGGTCCTACGTGAACACTGAAGCTTTCTTT
TRBV12-3/TRBV12-4	many	TRBJ2-7	TRBD2	CASSLAGWGGYEQYF	TGTGCCAGCAGTCTTGCGGGTTGGGGGGGCTACGAGCAGTACTTC
TRBV28	many	TRBJ2-7	-	CATTGVYEQYF	TGTGCCACGACCGGGGTCTACGAGCAGTACTTC
TRBV12-3/TRBV12-4	-	TRBJ2-7	TRBD1	CASSPLYRGSELYF	TGTGCCAGCAGTCCCCTTTACAGGGGGAGTGAGCTGTACTTC
TRBV11-2	many	TRBJ1-1	TRBD1	CASSIRQGTNTEAFF	TGTGCCAGCAGTATACGACAGGGGACAAACACTGAAGCTTTCTTT
TRBV6-2/TRBV6-3	-	TRBJ1-2	-	CASRFSNGANYGYTF	TGTGCCAGCAGGTTCTCCAACGGGGCTAACTATGGCTACACCTTC
TRBV29-1	many	TRBJ1-2	-	CSVEDLGRRRYTF	TGCAGCGTTGAAGATCTTGGCAGGCGGCGCTACACCTTC
TRBV7-3	few	TRBJ1-5	-	CASRRTGGGGNQPQHF	TGTGCCAGCAGGCGTACAGGAGGAGGAGGCAATCAGCCCCAGCATTTT
TRBV6-1	many	TRBJ1-2	-	CASSEDFRSYGYTF	TGTGCCAGCAGTGAAGATTTTCGATCCTATGGCTACACCTTC
TRBV7-6	many	TRBJ1-5	-	CASSEGQGFEDSNQPQHF	TGTGCCAGCAGCGAGGGGCAGGGATTCGAAGATAGCAATCAGCCCCAGCATTTT
TRBV28	many	TRBJ1-1	-	CASSSAGGSAEAFF	TGTGCCAGCAGTTCCGCTGGGGGGTCGGCTGAAGCTTTCTTT
TRBV3-1	-	TRBJ1-1	-	CASSQAGFVHRNTEAFF	TGTGCCAGCAGCCAAGCAGGGTTTGTACATCGGAACACTGAAGCTTTCTTT
TRBV2	many	TRBJ1-2	TRBD1	CASTPFGTARTGYTF	TGTGCCAGCACCCCGTTTGGGACAGCCCGCACGGGCTACACCTTC
TRBV12-3/TRBV12-4	many	TRBJ2-7	-	CASSNIGRYEQYF	TGTGCCAGCAGTAACATTGGACGCTACGAGCAGTACTTC
TRBV20-1	few	TRBJ1-2	-	CSASIGNYGYTF	TGCAGTGCTAGTATAGGGAACTATGGCTACACCTTC
TRBV18	few	TRBJ2-7	TRBD1	CASSPSARGPVYEQYF	TGTGCCAGCTCACCAAGTGCCAGGGGGCCGGTCTACGAGCAGTACTTC
TRBV7-2	few	TRBJ2-7	-	CASSLNTGSSYEQYF	TGTGCCAGCAGCTTAAACACAGGGAGCTCCTACGAGCAGTACTTC
TRBV19	many	TRBJ1-1	-	CASSIDGCPEAFF	TGTGCCAGTAGTATAGATGGGTGTCCTGAAGCTTTCTTT
TRBV5-1	many	TRBJ2-7	-	CASSLGTQRTHYEQYF	TGCGCCAGCAGCTTGGGGACTCAACGTACTCACTACGAGCAGTACTTC
TRBV7-3	-	TRBJ2-2	-	CASGSTGTGELFF	TGTGCCAGCGGCTCAACAGGAACCGGGGAGCTGTTTTTT
TRBV24-1	many	TRBJ2-5	TRBD1	CATSDTGVEETQYF	TGTGCCACCAGTGACACAGGGGTTGAAGAGACCCAGTACTTC
TRBV13	many	TRBJ2-7	-	CASSLGRTTYEQYF	TGTGCCAGCAGCTTAGGCCGTACTACCTACGAGCAGTACTTC
TRBV18	-	TRBJ2-5	TRBD1	CASSPLDREETQYF	TGTGCCAGCTCACCATTGGACAGGGAGGAGACCCAGTACTTC
TRBV2	many	TRBJ2-2	TRBD1	CASSVQGDTGELFF	TGTGCCAGCAGTGTTCAGGGGGACACCGGGGAGCTGTTTTTT
TRBV11-2	-	TRBJ2-5	-	CASSAWDRETQYF	TGTGCCAGCAGCGCCTGGGACCGAGAGACCCAGTACTTC
TRBV13	many	TRBJ2-2	-	CASSLVVAGELFF	TGTGCCAGCAGCTTAGTTGTTGCCGGGGAGCTGTTTTTT
TRBV6-5	-	TRBJ1-1	-	CASSYSRGPWGEAFF	TGTGCCAGCAGTTACTCGCGAGGTCCCTGGGGTGAAGCTTTCTTT
TRBV7-8	many	TRBJ2-5	TRBD2	CASIGGLAGETQYF	TGTGCCAGCATAGGCGGACTAGCTGGCGAGACCCAGTACTTC